Listed below are T cell receptor beta chains from one sample, sequenced in a study of Ad26.COV2.S vaccination and SARS-CoV-2 variants. Clones were read by immunoSEQ multiplex PCR, and TCRdb kept only the in-frame ones, dropping some. Among some 240,000 clones listed, 87% were seen once. The sample here was peripheral blood, taken in a trial of Ad26.COV2.S vaccine versus placebo. Source of these receptors: a person aged 18 to 59 who received the Ad26.COV2.S COVID-19 vaccine or a placebo. CDR3s include the opening cysteine and the closing phenylalanine or tryptophan. D genes are given only for firm matches. The size of a clone is reported for some rows only, either as once, few or many, or as a class for expanded clones.

j_call clone_size d_call v_call cdr3_aa cdr3_nt
TRBJ2-2 NA TRBD1 TRBV24-1 CATRPSTGVDSTGELFF TGTGCCACCCGACCCTCAACAGGGGTCGATTCCACCGGGGAGCTGTTTTTT
TRBJ2-3 NA TRBD2 TRBV9 CASSVLAGADTQYF TGTGCCAGCAGCGTCCTAGCGGGAGCAGATACGCAGTATTTT
TRBJ1-5 NA NA TRBV19 CASGHINSNQPQHF TGTGCCAGCGGACACATAAATAGCAATCAGCCCCAGCATTTT
TRBJ2-1 NA NA TRBV12-3/TRBV12-4 CASSLGQRNEQFF TGTGCCAGCAGTTTAGGACAACGTAATGAGCAGTTCTTC
TRBJ1-4 NA NA TRBV6-5 CASSYSLWLPGEKLFF TGTGCCAGCAGTTACTCGTTGTGGTTGCCGGGTGAAAAACTGTTTTTT
TRBJ2-1 NA TRBD2 TRBV11-2 CASSPGTSGASYNEQFF TGTGCCAGCAGCCCCGGGACTAGCGGAGCCTCCTACAATGAGCAGTTCTTC
TRBJ2-3 NA TRBD2 TRBV7-2 CASSLYFLRGAPDTQYF TGTGCCAGCAGCCTCTATTTCTTGCGGGGGGCTCCAGATACGCAGTATTTT
TRBJ1-1 once NA TRBV6-5 CASSYSRQGGTEAFF TGTGCCAGCAGTTACTCGAGGCAGGGCGGCACTGAAGCTTTCTTT
TRBJ2-5 NA NA TRBV6-1 CASISTWTQYF TGTGCCAGCATCTCAACTTGGACCCAGTACTTC
TRBJ2-7 NA TRBD2 TRBV12-5 CASGGAGVLLREQYF TGTGCTAGTGGTGGGGCGGGGGTTCTCCTCCGGGAGCAGTACTTC
TRBJ2-1 NA NA TRBV2 CASTSGSNEQFF TGTGCCAGCACGTCAGGGTCCAATGAGCAGTTCTTC
TRBJ2-1 NA NA TRBV9 CASSPPYRVEQFF TGTGCCAGCAGCCCCCCGTACCGGGTTGAGCAGTTCTTC
TRBJ1-1 once TRBD1 TRBV11-2 CASSLALTGGAFF TGTGCCAGCAGCTTAGCACTGACAGGGGGAGCTTTCTTT
TRBJ1-2 few NA TRBV6-6 CASSLTDLFYGYTF TGTGCCAGCAGCCTAACGGACCTATTCTATGGCTACACCTTC
TRBJ1-1 NA TRBD1 TRBV5-6 CASSRGLTGGAGAFF TGTGCCAGCAGCCGTGGCTTGACAGGGGGCGCGGGAGCTTTCTTT
TRBJ1-4 NA NA TRBV5-5 CASSLAERGREKLFF TGTGCCAGCAGCTTGGCCGAGAGGGGGAGAGAAAAACTGTTTTTT
TRBJ2-1 NA NA TRBV30 CAWMVSSYNEQFF TGTGCCTGGATGGTCAGCTCCTACAATGAGCAGTTCTTC
TRBJ1-1 large NA TRBV5-5 CASSSSGVWTSNTEAFF TGTGCCAGCAGCTCTTCCGGTGTATGGACATCGAACACTGAAGCTTTCTTT